The 25 T cell receptor beta chains below were found in one sample sequenced in a study of T cell repertoires and HLA-DP antigens. The table came from immunoSEQ multiplex PCR; TCRdb's copy has only in-frame clones and leaves some out. The profile shows roughly 110,000 clones, 85% to 95% of them singletons. No antigen has been identified for these receptors. The material sequenced was CD4+ T cells from PBMCs. These receptor sequences come from a woman aged 18 to 35 in good health and CMV-seronegative.

The chain links TRBV9 to TRBJ1-1; D uncertain. Germline CDR1 SGDLS, CDR2 YYNGEE. The CDR3 contains 13 residues. V was pared by 0 bases and J by 3 bases, with 6 bases between. In nucleotides, the CDR3 is TGTGCCAGCAGCGTAGGCCTGGACACTGAAGCTTTCTTT. Its translation is CASSVGLDTEAFF.

The chain uses TRBV10-1 and TRBJ2-7, with 11 bases that match TRBD2. Germline lookup yields CDR1 WNHNN and CDR2 SYGVQD (reference sequence). CDR3 length: 16 amino acids. V was pared by 3 bases and J by 4 bases, with 8 bases of the junction left unmatched. CDR3 nucleotide sequence: TGCGCCAGCAGTGAACGGACTAGCGGGCTAAAATACGAGCAGTACTTC. Translated: CASSERTSGLKYEQYF.

CDR3 residues: CASSLEGGPGDTQYF. CDR3 DNA sequence: TGCGCCAGCAGCTTGGAAGGGGGCCCCGGAGATACGCAGTATTTT. The rearrangement uses TRBV5-1 and TRBJ2-3; 7 bases align to TRBD1. Germline CDR1 and CDR2: SGHRS and YFSETQ. The CDR3 consists of 15 residues. Germline trimming cut 0 bases from V and 5 bases from J; bases unmatched to any gene: 6. The full variable domain, in which reference TRBV5-1 and TRBJ2-3 provide the parts outside the CDR3, is KAGVTQTPRYLIKTRGQQVTLSCSPISGHRSVSWYQQTPGQGLQFLFEYFSETQRNKGNFPGRFSGRQFSNSRSEMNVSTLELGDSALYLCASSLEGGPGDTQYFGPGTRLTVL.

The V gene is TRBV7-3, the J gene TRBJ2-1; 7 nucleotides agree with TRBD2. The length of the CDR3 is 14 residues. Germline CDR1 SGHTA, CDR2 FQGTGA. The trim removed 0 bases at V and 10 bases at J, leaving 6 bases unmatched. The CDR3 spells CASSLTPGGVEQFF. CDR3 nucleotides: TGTGCCAGCAGCTTAACCCCGGGAGGAGTAGAGCAGTTCTTC.

The rearrangement uses TRBV11-2 and TRBJ1-4; maybe TRBD1 (6 bases). V lost 5 bases and J lost 7, with 17 bases in between. This CDR3 has 15 amino acids. CDR1 SGHAT and CDR2 FQNNGV come from the germline V gene. In nucleotides, the CDR3 is TGTGCCAGCAGCCACCCGACAGGAGGGGCTGAAAAACTGTTTTTT. Translation: CASSHPTGGAEKLFF.

V is TRBV19 and J is TRBJ2-7; D possibly corresponds to TRBD2 (5 bases). In germline, CDR1 is LNHDA, CDR2 SQIVND (reference sequence). CDR3 length: 15 amino acids. Trimming left V 2 bases short and J 5 bases short, with 16 bases between. CDR3 loop: CASSISRASTHEQYF. The CDR3 coding sequence is TGTGCCAGTAGTATATCGCGGGCGTCCACCCACGAGCAGTACTTC.

The chain joins TRBV7-3 to TRBJ2-2; TRBD1 is a possible D gene (6 bases). This CDR3 is built from 16 residues. V gave up 5 bases and J gave up 4 bases, with 17 bases separating them. CDR1 and CDR2 (germline): SGHTA, FQGTGA. The CDR3 reads CASSLQQGPLTGELFF. The CDR3, as DNA: TGTGCCAGCAGCCTACAGCAGGGGCCGCTCACCGGGGAGCTGTTTTTT. Drawing the rest from reference TRBV7-3 and TRBJ2-2, the complete variable domain is GAGVSQTPSNKVTEKGKYVELRCDPISGHTALYWYRQSLGQGPEFLIYFQGTGAADDSGLPNDRFFAVRPEGSVSTLKIQRTERGDSAVYLCASSLQQGPLTGELFFGEGSRLTVL.

The chain employs TRBV19 and TRBJ2-7, with TRBD2 matching over 7 bases. Per the germline V gene, CDR1 is LNHDA and CDR2 is SQIVND (reference sequence). CDR3 size: 15 residues. Unmatched junction bases numbered 13, after V lost 8 bases and J lost 3 bases. For the CDR3, the DNA is TGTGCCAGTCGTCCTATAGCGGGTCCCCTCTACGAGCAGTACTTC. Residues: CASRPIAGPLYEQYF.

The rearrangement uses TRBV11-2 and TRBJ2-7; D not certain. V was cut by 7 bases and J by 2 bases, with 18 bases left in between. CDR1 is SGHAT and CDR2 is FQNNGV in the germline V gene. The CDR3 is 15 amino acids. This CDR3 is CASTYLISDPYEQYF. CDR3 nucleotides: TGTGCCAGCACCTATCTTATTTCAGATCCCTACGAGCAGTACTTC.

This chain uses TRBV5-8 with TRBJ2-7, with 8 bases lining up with TRBD1. This CDR3 comprises 16 residues. Germline V gives CDR1 SGHTS, CDR2 YDEGEE. V gave up 4 bases and J gave up 1 base; unmatched junction bases: 10. CDR3 coding DNA: TGTGCCAGCAGCCTAAGGACAGGGCTTGGGTCCTACGAGCAGTACTTC. Translated, it gives CASSLRTGLGSYEQYF. The full variable domain, with the rest looked up from reference TRBV5-8 and TRBJ2-7, is EAGVTQSPTHLIKTRGQQATLRCSPISGHTSVYWYQQALGLGLQFLLWYDEGEERNRGNFPPRFSGRQFPNYSSELNVNALELEDSALYLCASSLRTGLGSYEQYFGPGTRLTVT.

CDR3 coding DNA: TGTGCCAGCAGCTTAACGGGACTAGCGGGAGGGCTTCCTCATTGGGAGCAGTTCTTC. Protein: CASSLTGLAGGLPHWEQFF. V usage is TRBV7-3 and J usage is TRBJ2-1; TRBD2 aligns across 16 bases. V shed 0 bases, J shed 10 bases, and the junction held 12 bases outside the gene matches. Germline CDR1 is SGHTA and CDR2 is FQGTGA. The CDR3 extends over 19 amino acids. The full variable domain, its missing parts supplied by reference TRBV7-3 and TRBJ2-1, is GAGVSQTPSNKVTEKGKYVELRCDPISGHTALYWYRQSLGQGPEFLIYFQGTGAADDSGLPNDRFFAVRPEGSVSTLKIQRTERGDSAVYLCASSLTGLAGGLPHWEQFFGPGTRLTVL.

The chain is built from TRBV18 and TRBJ2-5, with D uncertain. The CDR3 has 13 residues. Germline assignment: CDR1 KGHSH and CDR2 LQKENI. V gave up 5 bases and J gave up 2 bases, with 9 bases separating them. CDR3 in DNA: TGTGCCAGCTCATCTGGGGTTCAAGAGACCCAGTACTTC. Amino acids: CASSSGVQETQYF. Full variable domain (outside the CDR3, taken from reference TRBV18 and TRBJ2-5): NAGVMQNPRHLVRRRGQEARLRCSPMKGHSHVYWYRQLPEEGLKFMVYLQKENIIDESGMPKERFSAEFPKEGPSILRIQQVVRGDSAAYFCASSSGVQETQYFGPGTRLLVL.

The chain recombines TRBV12-5 with TRBJ1-1; 9 bases match TRBD1. Germline V gene lookup returns CDR1 LGHNT and CDR2 FRNRAP. The CDR3 is 17 amino acids. The V segment lost 2 bases and the J segment 1 base; nucleotides outside the gene matches: 8. The CDR3 nucleotides read TGTGCTAGTGGTTTGCCGAGGACAGGGGAGACGAACACTGAAGCTTTCTTT. This gives the protein CASGLPRTGETNTEAFF.

This clone appeared a few times. The gene calls are TRBV27 and TRBJ2-7; 8 nucleotides agree with TRBD1. Germline CDR1 and CDR2: MNHEY and SMNVEV (reference sequence). This CDR3 region has 15 residues. V gave up 4 bases and J gave up 2 bases; unmatched junction bases: 7. The CDR3 DNA follows: TGTGCCAGCAGTTCAGCACAGGGGGGAGCCTACGAGCAGTACTTC. Translated, it gives CASSSAQGGAYEQYF.

This chain connects TRBV4-1 to TRBJ2-1; 14 bases are shared with TRBD2. The trim removed 4 bases at V and 15 bases at J, leaving 8 bases unmatched. CDR1 and CDR2 (germline): MGHRA, YSYEKL. There are 14 residues in the CDR3. Here the CDR3 reads CASSPGLAGVRWFF. For the CDR3, the DNA is TGCGCCAGCAGCCCGGGACTAGCGGGAGTCCGTTGGTTCTTC.

A remark on this clone: Other DNA sequences within the sample encode an identical CDR3. The chain has TRBV5-1 and TRBJ2-5, with unresolved D. Germline CDR1 SGHRS, CDR2 YFSETQ. V lost 0 bases, J lost 5 bases, and 2 bases lay in between. This CDR3 has 11 amino acids. CDR3 loop: CASSLEETQYF. CDR3 bases: TGCGCCAGCAGCTTGGAGGAGACCCAGTACTTC. The full variable domain, completed using reference TRBV5-1 and TRBJ2-5, is KAGVTQTPRYLIKTRGQQVTLSCSPISGHRSVSWYQQTPGQGLQFLFEYFSETQRNKGNFPGRFSGRQFSNSRSEMNVSTLELGDSALYLCASSLEETQYFGPGTRLLVL.

V and J are TRBV28 and TRBJ1-1, with D possibly TRBD1 on 6 matching bases. Germline-derived CDR1 and CDR2 are MDHEN and SYDVKM. The CDR3 is made up of 15 amino acids. Deletions cut 1 base from V and 5 bases from J, with 14 bases between. This CDR3 is CASSLFWGRKTEAFF. The CDR3 nucleotides are TGTGCCAGCAGTTTATTTTGGGGGCGGAAAACTGAAGCTTTCTTT. Using reference TRBV28 and TRBJ1-1 for the parts outside the CDR3, the full variable domain is DVKVTQSSRYLVKRTGEKVFLECVQDMDHENMFWYRQDPGLGLRLIYFSYDVKMKEKGDIPEGYSVSREKKERFSLILESASTNQTSMYLCASSLFWGRKTEAFFGQGTRLTVV.

This rearrangement joins TRBV9 to TRBJ2-1; TRBD2 aligns across 10 bases. The CDR3 has 17 amino acids. V shed 0 bases, J shed 7 bases, and the junction held 10 bases outside the gene matches. From germline, CDR1 is SGDLS and CDR2 YYNGEE. The CDR3 nucleotides are TGTGCCAGCAGCGTAGGGACAGCGGGAGGGCCGAGTAATGAGCAGTTCTTC. This codes for CASSVGTAGGPSNEQFF.

The chain joins TRBV2 to TRBJ1-2; no clear D gene. V was clipped by 2 bases and J by 3 bases, with 1 base between them. The germline V gene encodes CDR1 SNHLY and CDR2 FYNNEI. The CDR3 runs to 11 residues. CDR3 coding DNA: TGTGCCAGCAGTGAACACTATGGCTACACCTTC. It yields the protein CASSEHYGYTF. The full variable domain, with the rest looked up from reference TRBV2 and TRBJ1-2, is EPEVTQTPSHQVTQMGQEVILRCVPISNHLYFYWYRQILGQKVEFLVSFYNNEISEKSEIFDDQFSVERPDGSNFTLKIRSTKLEDSAMYFCASSEHYGYTFGSGTRLTVV.

The chain carries TRBV2 and TRBJ2-1; 7 bases are shared with TRBD1. Germline V lookup: CDR1 SNHLY, CDR2 FYNNEI. The CDR3 contains 14 residues. The V and J ends lost 5 bases and 1 base, in that order; junction bases with no gene match: 2. The CDR3 DNA reads TGTGCCAGCAGTCGACAGGGATCCTACAATGAGCAGTTCTTC. It translates to CASSRQGSYNEQFF.

The chain uses TRBV7-2 and TRBJ1-6; perhaps TRBD1 as D (5 bases). The CDR3 sequence is 15 residues long. Germline CDR1 SGHTA, CDR2 FQGNSA. V was cut by 3 bases and J by 3 bases, with 9 bases left in between. The CDR3 protein is CASSLGTVYNSPLHF. For the CDR3, the DNA is TGTGCCAGCAGCTTGGGGACCGTCTATAATTCACCCCTCCACTTT.

The gene calls are TRBV6-1 and TRBJ2-3; 7 bases map to TRBD1. J lost 2 bases, V lost 6 bases, and 5 bases had no gene match. The germline V gene has CDR1 MNHNS and CDR2 SASEGT. The CDR3 totals 14 residues. This CDR3 reads CASRPGQFTDTQYF. CDR3 DNA sequence: TGTGCCAGCAGACCGGGACAGTTCACAGATACGCAGTATTTT.

This sequence joins TRBV28 and TRBJ1-1, with D uncertain. CDR3 length equals 14 residues. Germline-derived CDR1 and CDR2 are MDHEN and SYDVKM. Trimming stripped 6 bases from V and 2 bases from J, with 13 bases between. CDR3 coding DNA: TGTGCCAGCAGGCGCGGGCGGCCTAACACTGAAGCTTTCTTT. This translates into CASRRGRPNTEAFF.

J is TRBJ1-2 and V is TRBV11-3, with D unclear. The germline V and J ends were trimmed by 1 base and 0 bases, with 9 bases remaining between them. Germline V gene lookup returns CDR1 SGHNT and CDR2 YENEEA. The CDR3 sequence is 15 residues long. CDR3 in amino acids: CASSLGRRPNYGYTF. CDR3 coding DNA: TGTGCCAGCAGCTTAGGGCGGCGCCCTAACTATGGCTACACCTTC.

The chain recombines TRBV29-1 with TRBJ1-4; 9 bases fit TRBD1. This CDR3 has 15 amino acids. Germline V gives CDR1 SQVTM, CDR2 ANQGSEA. J gave up 0 bases and V 6 bases, and 5 bases lay outside the gene matches. The chain's CDR3 is CSVLGQGTTNEKLFF. CDR3 in DNA: TGCAGCGTCTTGGGACAGGGAACAACTAATGAAAAACTGTTTTTT.